A selection of T cell receptor beta chains follows, all from one sample in a study of human T cells and chemical hapten exposure. In TCRdb, the reads were re-called with MiXCR into one record per CDR3 protein. The data hold about 120,000 distinct CDR3 sequences, with over 7.5% observed a single time. The sample comprised whole blood. Every receptor here comes from a human donor in good health. Some clones in this sample may be carry-over from other donors' samples. Both conserved end residues are part of each CDR3. D genes are given only for firm matches. Only part of the rows carry a size: once, few, many, or a class if the clone is expanded.

CDR3: CASRVAGGSTDTQYF
DNA: TGTGCCAGTAGGGTGGCGGGGGGAAGCACAGATACGCAGTATTTT
J: TRBJ2-3
D: TRBD2
size: -
V: TRBV19
length: 15

CDR3: CAISRQNTSVTTGELFF
DNA: TGTGCCATCAGTCGACAGAACACCTCTGTTACAACCGGGGAGCTGTTTTTT
J: TRBJ2-2
D: -
size: few
V: TRBV10-3
length: 17

CDR3: CASMIRGRETQYF
DNA: TGTGCCAGCATGATAAGGGGACGAGAGACCCAGTACTTC
J: TRBJ2-5
D: -
size: -
V: TRBV12-3/TRBV12-4
length: 13

CDR3: CASSPTQGAVTDTQYF
DNA: TGTGCCAGCAGCCCGACCCAGGGGGCCGTCACAGATACGCAGTATTTT
J: TRBJ2-3
D: TRBD1
size: few
V: TRBV5-4
length: 16

CDR3: CSASGLQETQYF
DNA: TGCAGTGCCAGTGGACTCCAAGAGACCCAGTACTTC
J: TRBJ2-5
D: -
size: few
V: TRBV20-1
length: 12

CDR3: CASSPLETEQFF
DNA: TGCGCCAGCAGCCCACTAGAGACGGAGCAGTTCTTC
J: TRBJ2-1
D: -
size: -
V: TRBV5-1
length: 12

CDR3: CSVGSGTNTGELFF
DNA: TGCAGCGTTGGCAGCGGGACGAACACCGGGGAGCTGTTTTTT
J: TRBJ2-2
D: TRBD2
size: -
V: TRBV29-1
length: 14

CDR3: CASSEQETQYF
DNA: TGTGCCAGCAGTGAACAGGAGACCCAGTACTTC
J: TRBJ2-5
D: -
size: few
V: TRBV6-1
length: 11

CDR3: CASSPRVRGISYNEQFF
DNA: TGTGCCAGCAGTCCCCGGGTTCGGGGGATAAGCTACAATGAGCAGTTCTTC
J: TRBJ2-1
D: -
size: many
V: TRBV12-3/TRBV12-4
length: 17

CDR3: CASSLYPGENTEAFF
DNA: TGTGCCAGCAGCTTGTACCCAGGGGAGAATACTGAAGCTTTCTTT
J: TRBJ1-1
D: -
size: -
V: TRBV5-5
length: 15

CDR3: CASSRGQVNEKLFF
DNA: TGTGCCAGCAGCCGCGGACAGGTTAATGAAAAACTGTTTTTT
J: TRBJ1-4
D: TRBD1
size: many
V: TRBV16
length: 14

CDR3: CASSPGTSGSQLLAQFF
DNA: TGCGCCAGCAGCCCCGGGACTAGCGGGAGTCAATTGTTGGCGCAGTTCTTC
J: TRBJ2-1
D: TRBD2
size: few
V: TRBV5-1
length: 17

CDR3: CATRDLGAETQYF
DNA: TGTGCCACCAGGGACCTTGGCGCGGAGACCCAGTACTTC
J: TRBJ2-5
D: -
size: few
V: TRBV10-3
length: 13

CDR3: CASSYSSTGANVLTF
DNA: TGTGCCAGCAGTTATTCCAGTACTGGGGCCAACGTCCTGACTTTC
J: TRBJ2-6
D: -
size: -
V: TRBV6-2/TRBV6-3
length: 15

CDR3: CASSQGSGDYEQYF
DNA: TGCGCCAGCAGCCAAGGTAGCGGGGACTACGAGCAGTACTTC
J: TRBJ2-7
D: TRBD2
size: many
V: TRBV4-1
length: 14

CDR3: CASPQGDTEAFF
DNA: TGTGCCAGCCCGCAAGGAGACACTGAAGCTTTCTTT
J: TRBJ1-1
D: -
size: -
V: TRBV11-1
length: 12

CDR3: CASGLSMGTGGNGYTF
DNA: TGTGCTAGTGGTTTATCGATGGGGACAGGTGGGAATGGCTACACCTTC
J: TRBJ1-2
D: TRBD1
size: many
V: TRBV12-5
length: 16

CDR3: CATSRGLTGNYGYTF
DNA: TGTGCCACCAGCAGAGGTCTGACAGGAAACTATGGCTACACCTTC
J: TRBJ1-2
D: -
size: many
V: TRBV15
length: 15

CDR3: CASSYGAGGYNEQFF
DNA: TGTGCCAGCAGCTATGGGGCGGGAGGCTACAATGAGCAGTTCTTC
J: TRBJ2-1
D: TRBD2
size: -
V: TRBV5-6
length: 15

CDR3: CASSVTGEGEAFF
DNA: TGTGCCAGCAGTGTGACAGGGGAAGGTGAAGCTTTCTTT
J: TRBJ1-1
D: TRBD1
size: many
V: TRBV12-3/TRBV12-4
length: 13